These 10 T cell receptor beta chains were all obtained from the same sample, sequenced in a study of identical twins. TCRdb reprocessed the 5' RACE reads via MiXCR and lists one record per CDR3 protein. The sample consists of 600,000 to 700,000 distinct CDR3 sequences, 21% of them appearing once. This sample also appeared in a second study, on T cells expressing NK-cell markers.

Source material: PBMCs. The source is a woman younger than 30 in good health.

This clonotype was counted between two and nine times. No DNA is shown, since the ends of the CDR3 on it are uncertain; the CDR3 is the one TCRdb lists. This chain connects TRBV6-5 to TRBJ2-1; the D call of TRBD2 is as the table states it, not checked on the DNA. The CDR3 totals 14 residues, both ends included. CDR1 and CDR2 from the germline V gene are MNHEY and SVGAGI. CDR3 protein: CASSSSGRVGEQFF.

The V call is TRBV12-3 or TRBV12-4, the J call TRBJ2-7; D remains unclear. CDR3 length: 12 amino acids. V gave up 2 bases and J gave up 4 bases, with 6 bases separating them. CDR3: CASSLIQYEQYF. CDR3 sequence (DNA): TGTGCCAGCAGTTTAATACAGTACGAGCAGTACTTC.

This clonotype was recorded a few times. The chain employs TRBV20-1 and TRBJ1-1; the D gene is possibly TRBD1 (5 bases). The CDR3 runs to 11 residues. Germline values: CDR1 DFQATT, CDR2 SNEGSKA (reference sequence). V lost 1 base and J 12 bases, leaving 12 bases between the germline ends. CDR3: CSARALGGSFF. The CDR3 region has the DNA TGCAGTGCTAGAGCTCTCGGGGGATCTTTCTTT.

The V call is TRBV10-3, the J call TRBJ2-3, with D perhaps matching TRBD1 (6 bases). The CDR3 length is 14 residues. Germline values: CDR1 ENHRY, CDR2 SYGVKD. The ends were cut back, 6 bases at V and 0 bases at J, with 10 bases in the middle. CDR3 protein: CAISVQGSTDTQYF. DNA for the CDR3: TGTGCCATCAGCGTGCAGGGGAGCACAGATACGCAGTATTTT.

The sample holds many counts of this clonotype. This chain joins TRBV5-5 and TRBJ2-5; D gene ambiguous. V dropped 5 bases and J dropped 5 bases, with 22 bases sitting between them. Germline-derived CDR1 and CDR2 are SGHKS and YYEKEE (reference sequence). The CDR3 loop spans 16 amino acids. DNA for the CDR3: TGTGCCAGCAGGGATGGGGTCACTCATCGGCCCGAGACCCAGTACTTC. It yields the protein CASRDGVTHRPETQYF.

The sample holds one count of this clonotype. V and J are TRBV6-5 and TRBJ2-6, with D tentatively TRBD1 (6 bases). This CDR3 comprises 16 residues. The V end lost 1 base, the J end lost 2 bases, and 9 bases lay between the germline ends. From germline, CDR1 is MNHEY and CDR2 SVGAGI. Written as DNA, the CDR3 is TGTGCCAGCAGTTACTTTCGGGACACTGGGGCCAACGTCCTGACTTTC. It specifies CASSYFRDTGANVLTF.

This clonotype turned up a few times. The chain recombines TRBV20-1 with TRBJ1-2; D call uncertain. V was cut by 6 bases and J by 0 bases, with 11 bases left in between. This CDR3 comprises 13 residues. Germline CDR1 and CDR2: DFQATT and SNEGSKA (reference sequence). The CDR3 is CSAAGNANYGYTF. The CDR3, as DNA: TGCAGTGCCGCGGGGAACGCTAACTATGGCTACACCTTC.

The sample holds a few counts of this clonotype. The chain has TRBV4-3 and TRBJ2-4; D possibly corresponds to TRBD1 (6 bases). V shed 2 bases and J shed 7 bases, with 9 bases lying between them. This CDR3 contains 13 residues. Germline loops: CDR1 LGHNA, CDR2 YSLEER. CDR3 protein: CASSQLGQNIQYF. Written as DNA, the CDR3 is TGCGCCAGCAGCCAACTCGGACAGAACATTCAGTACTTC.

This chain joins TRBV18 and TRBJ1-1; a weak D match, TRBD1 (6 bases). The germline V and J ends were trimmed by 6 bases and 3 bases, with 14 bases remaining between them. There are 14 residues in the CDR3. The germline V gene has CDR1 KGHSH and CDR2 LQKENI. The CDR3 protein is CASSRPAGDTEAFF. In DNA form, the CDR3 reads TGTGCCAGCTCGCGACCCGCAGGGGACACTGAAGCTTTCTTT.

The table lists this clonotype with a count of one. The CDR3 sequence is CSASSLAGVSEQYF. DNA for the CDR3: TGCAGTGCTAGTAGCCTAGCGGGAGTGTCCGAGCAGTACTTC. This rearrangement joins TRBV20-1 to TRBJ2-7; 10 nucleotides line up with TRBD2. Germline V CDR1 and CDR2: DFQATT, SNEGSKA (reference sequence). The CDR3 runs 14 residues. V was clipped by 3 bases and J by 6 bases; unmatched bases: 8.